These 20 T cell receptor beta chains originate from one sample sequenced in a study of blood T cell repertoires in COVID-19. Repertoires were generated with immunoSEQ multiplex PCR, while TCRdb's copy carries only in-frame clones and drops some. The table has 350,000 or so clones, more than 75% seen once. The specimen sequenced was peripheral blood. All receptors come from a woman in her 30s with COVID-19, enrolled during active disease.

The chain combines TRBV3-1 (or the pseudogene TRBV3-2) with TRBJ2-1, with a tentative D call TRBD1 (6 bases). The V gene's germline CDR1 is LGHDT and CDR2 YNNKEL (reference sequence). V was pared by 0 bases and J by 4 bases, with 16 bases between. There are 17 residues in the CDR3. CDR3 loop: CASSQEQGGYWYNEQFF. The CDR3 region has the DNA TGTGCCAGCAGCCAAGAACAGGGTGGATACTGGTACAATGAGCAGTTCTTC.

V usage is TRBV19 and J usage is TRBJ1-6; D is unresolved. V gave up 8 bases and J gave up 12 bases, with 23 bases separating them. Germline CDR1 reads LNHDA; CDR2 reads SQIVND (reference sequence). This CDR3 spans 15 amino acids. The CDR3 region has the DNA TGTGCCAGTTTTTCCGGTTGGCCCCGCGGAGGACCCCTCCACTTT. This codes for CASFSGWPRGGPLHF.

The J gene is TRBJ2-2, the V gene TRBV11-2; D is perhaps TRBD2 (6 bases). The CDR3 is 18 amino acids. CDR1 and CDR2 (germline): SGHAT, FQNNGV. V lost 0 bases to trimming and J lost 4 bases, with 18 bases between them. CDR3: CASSLDGRRGLGTGELFF. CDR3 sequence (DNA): TGTGCCAGCAGCTTAGACGGTCGACGGGGGTTGGGCACCGGGGAGCTGTTTTTT.

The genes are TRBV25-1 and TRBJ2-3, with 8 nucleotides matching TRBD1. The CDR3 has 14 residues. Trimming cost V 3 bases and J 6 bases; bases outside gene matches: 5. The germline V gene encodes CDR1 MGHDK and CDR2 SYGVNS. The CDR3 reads CASSERDRQDTQYF. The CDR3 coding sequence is TGTGCCAGCAGTGAGCGGGACAGGCAGGATACGCAGTATTTT. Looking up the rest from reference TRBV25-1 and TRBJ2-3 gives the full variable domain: EADIYQTPRYLVIGTGKKITLECSQTMGHDKMYWYQQDPGMELHLIHYSYGVNSTEKGDLSSESTVSRIRTEHFPLTLESARPSHTSQYLCASSERDRQDTQYFGPGTRLTVL.

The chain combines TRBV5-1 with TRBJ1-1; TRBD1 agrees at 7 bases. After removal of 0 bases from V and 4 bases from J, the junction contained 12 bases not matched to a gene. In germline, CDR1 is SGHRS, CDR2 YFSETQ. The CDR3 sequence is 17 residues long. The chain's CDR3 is CASSLDPWTGQGTEAFF. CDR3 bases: TGCGCCAGCAGCTTGGATCCCTGGACAGGACAAGGCACTGAAGCTTTCTTT.

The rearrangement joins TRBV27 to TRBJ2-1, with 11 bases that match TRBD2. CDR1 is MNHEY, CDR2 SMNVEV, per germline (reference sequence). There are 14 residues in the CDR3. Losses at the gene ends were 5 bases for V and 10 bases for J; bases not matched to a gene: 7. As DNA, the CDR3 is TGTGCCAGCAGTGGGCTAGCGGGAGGTAGGGAGCAGTTCTTC. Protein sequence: CASSGLAGGREQFF.

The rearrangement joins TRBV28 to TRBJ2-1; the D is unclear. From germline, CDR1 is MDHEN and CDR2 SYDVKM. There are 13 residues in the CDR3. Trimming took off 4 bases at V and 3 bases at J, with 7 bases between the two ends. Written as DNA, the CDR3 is TGTGCCAGCAGTTCTGACAACTACAATGAGCAGTTCTTC. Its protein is CASSSDNYNEQFF.

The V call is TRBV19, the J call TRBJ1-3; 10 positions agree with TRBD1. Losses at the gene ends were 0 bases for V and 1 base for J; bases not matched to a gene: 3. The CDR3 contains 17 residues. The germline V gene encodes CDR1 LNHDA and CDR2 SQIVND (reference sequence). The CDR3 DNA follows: TGTGCCAGTAGTATAGATTGGACAGGGGGATCTGGAAACACCATATATTTT. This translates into CASSIDWTGGSGNTIYF.

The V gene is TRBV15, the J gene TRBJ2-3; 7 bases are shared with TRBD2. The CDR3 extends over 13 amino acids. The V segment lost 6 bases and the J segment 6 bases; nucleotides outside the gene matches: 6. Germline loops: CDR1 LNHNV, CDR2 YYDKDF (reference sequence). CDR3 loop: CATRSTGGDTQYF. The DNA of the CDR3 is TGTGCCACCAGATCGACCGGGGGGGATACGCAGTATTTT.

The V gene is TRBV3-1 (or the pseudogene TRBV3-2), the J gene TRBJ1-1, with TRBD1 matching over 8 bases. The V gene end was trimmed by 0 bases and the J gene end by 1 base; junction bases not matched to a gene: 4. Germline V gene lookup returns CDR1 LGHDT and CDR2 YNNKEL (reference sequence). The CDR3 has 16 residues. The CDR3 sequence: CASSQDSGTGNTEAFF. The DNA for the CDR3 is TGTGCCAGCAGCCAAGATTCCGGGACAGGGAACACTGAAGCTTTCTTT.

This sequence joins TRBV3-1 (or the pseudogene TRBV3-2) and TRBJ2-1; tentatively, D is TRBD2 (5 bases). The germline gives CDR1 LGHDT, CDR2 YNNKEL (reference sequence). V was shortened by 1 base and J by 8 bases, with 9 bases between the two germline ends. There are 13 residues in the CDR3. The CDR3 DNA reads TGTGCCAGCAGCCAAGTCGAGGGAGATGAGCAGTTCTTC. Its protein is CASSQVEGDEQFF.

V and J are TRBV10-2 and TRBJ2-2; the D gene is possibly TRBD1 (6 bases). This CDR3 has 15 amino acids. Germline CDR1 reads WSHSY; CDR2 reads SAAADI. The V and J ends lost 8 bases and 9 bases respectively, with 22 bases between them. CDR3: CASSGTDRLTRELFF. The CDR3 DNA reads TGCGCCAGCTCAGGAACCGACAGGTTGACCAGGGAGCTGTTTTTT.

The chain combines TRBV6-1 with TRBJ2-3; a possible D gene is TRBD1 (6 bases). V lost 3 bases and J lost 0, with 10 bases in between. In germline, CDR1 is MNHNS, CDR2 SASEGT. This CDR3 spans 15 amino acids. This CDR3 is CASSEGARSTDTQYF. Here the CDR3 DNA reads TGTGCCAGCAGTGAGGGGGCTAGGAGCACAGATACGCAGTATTTT.

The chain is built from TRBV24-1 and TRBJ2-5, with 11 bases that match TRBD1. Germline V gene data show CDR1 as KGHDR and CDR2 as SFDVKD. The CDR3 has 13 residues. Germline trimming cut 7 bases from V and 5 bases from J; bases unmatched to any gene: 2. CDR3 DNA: TGTGCCACCAGGGACAGGGGGCACGAGACCCAGTACTTC. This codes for CATRDRGHETQYF.

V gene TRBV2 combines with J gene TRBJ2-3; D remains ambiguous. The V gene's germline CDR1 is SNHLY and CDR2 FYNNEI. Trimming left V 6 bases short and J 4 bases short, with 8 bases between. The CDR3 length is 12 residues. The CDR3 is CASRGEADTQYF. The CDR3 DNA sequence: TGTGCCAGCAGAGGAGAGGCAGATACGCAGTATTTT.

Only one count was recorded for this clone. The CDR3 reads CASSIGLAGVHEQFF. CDR3 nucleotide sequence: TGTGCCAGTAGTATAGGCCTAGCGGGGGTCCACGAGCAGTTCTTC. This chain uses TRBV19 with TRBJ2-1; 10 bases are shared with TRBD2. This CDR3 contains 15 residues. Trimming at V came to 1 base and at J to 10 bases, leaving 7 bases not matched to a gene. Germline V gene data show CDR1 as LNHDA and CDR2 as SQIVND (reference sequence).

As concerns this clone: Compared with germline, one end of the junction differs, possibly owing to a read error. CDR3 DNA: TGTGCTAGCAGCCCGGGTCCAGGGATTGCCACAGATACGCAGTATTTT. Protein sequence: CASSPGPGIATDTQYF. The rearrangement links TRBV7-7 to TRBJ2-3; tentatively, D is TRBD1 (5 bases). The CDR3 has 16 amino acids. Germline loops: CDR1 SSHAT, CDR2 FNYEAQ (reference sequence).

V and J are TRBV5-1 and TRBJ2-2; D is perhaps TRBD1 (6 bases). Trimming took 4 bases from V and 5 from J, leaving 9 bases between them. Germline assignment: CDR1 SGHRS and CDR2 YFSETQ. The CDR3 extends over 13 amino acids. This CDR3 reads CASSPTGTGELFF. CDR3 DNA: TGCGCCAGCAGCCCAACAGGGACCGGGGAGCTGTTTTTT.

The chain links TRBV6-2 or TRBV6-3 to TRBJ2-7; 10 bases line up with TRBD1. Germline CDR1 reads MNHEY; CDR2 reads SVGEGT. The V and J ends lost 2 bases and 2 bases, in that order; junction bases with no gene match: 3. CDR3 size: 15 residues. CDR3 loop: CASSYEGTGAYEQYF. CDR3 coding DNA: TGTGCCAGCAGTTACGAAGGGACAGGGGCCTACGAGCAGTACTTC.

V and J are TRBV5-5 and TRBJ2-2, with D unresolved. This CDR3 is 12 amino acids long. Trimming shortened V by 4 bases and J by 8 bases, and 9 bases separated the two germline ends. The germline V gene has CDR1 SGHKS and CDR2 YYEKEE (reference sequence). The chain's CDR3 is CASSPDWGELFF. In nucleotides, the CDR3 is TGTGCCAGCAGCCCTGACTGGGGGGAGCTGTTTTTT.